These 8 T cell receptor beta chains were all obtained from the same sample, sequenced in a study of T cell responses to AZD1222 COVID-19 vaccine. The data were produced by immunoSEQ multiplex PCR, yet TCRdb's version contains in-frame clones alone and is incomplete. Of approximately 110,000 clones listed, 87% are singletons. This specimen was peripheral blood, taken on day 0 of AZD1222 vaccination. These receptors all stem from an adult in good health.

The rearrangement links TRBV21-1 to TRBJ2-2; TRBD1 was called by the table and not checked on the DNA. TRBV21-1 is a pseudogene locus. The CDR3 has 18 residues. The CDR3 coding sequence is TGTGCCAGCAGCAAAGTTGGGACAGGGGGCCGGGGCACCGGGGAGCTGTTTTTT. It yields the protein CASSKVGTGGRGTGELFF.

The chain uses TRBV12-3 or TRBV12-4 and TRBJ2-4; the D is unclear. The CDR3 runs to 12 residues. Between the trimmed V and J ends, which lost 1 base and 14 bases, there was a span of 12 bases. CDR3 nucleotides: TGTGCCAGCAGTTTAGGTCGTCATCTTGAGTACTTC. This translates into CASSLGRHLEYF.

This clone was recorded only once. The CDR3 reads CASSMSSGGWSYEQYF. CDR3 DNA sequence: TGTGCCAGTAGTATGAGTTCCGGGGGGTGGTCCTACGAGCAGTACTTC. This chain uses TRBV19 with TRBJ2-7; 7 nucleotides align to TRBD2. The CDR3 runs to 16 residues. J lost 1 base, V lost 3 bases, and 9 bases had no gene match. Germline CDR1 reads LNHDA; CDR2 reads SQIVND (reference sequence).

The chain uses TRBV20-1 and TRBJ1-6, with D possibly matching TRBD1 (5 bases). The length of the CDR3 is 15 residues. The germline gives CDR1 DFQATT, CDR2 SNEGSKA (reference sequence). Trimming removed 3 bases at V and 0 bases at J, with 9 bases between. The CDR3 nucleotides are TGCAGTGCTAGTCAGGGAAGCTCCTATAATTCACCCCTCCACTTT. Translating it yields CSASQGSSYNSPLHF.

This clone was detected once. The CDR3 nucleotides are TGTGCCAGTAGTGTTTGGGGGCAAGAGACCCAGTACTTC. Translated: CASSVWGQETQYF. The chain couples TRBV19 to TRBJ2-5; tentatively, D is TRBD1 or TRBD2 (5 bases each). Trimming cost V 5 bases and J 2 bases, with 9 bases left between them. This CDR3 has 13 amino acids. Germline CDR1 LNHDA, CDR2 SQIVND (reference sequence). Full variable domain (rest looked up from reference TRBV19 and TRBJ2-5): DGGITQSPKYLFRKEGQNVTLSCEQNLNHDAMYWYRQDPGQGLRLIYYSQIVNDFQKGDIAEGYSVSREKKESFPLTVTSAQKNPTAFYLCASSVWGQETQYFGPGTRLLVL.

J is TRBJ2-7 and V is TRBV6-5, with TRBD2 matching over 8 bases. The CDR3 is 14 residues long. Per germline, CDR1 MNHEY and CDR2 SVGAGI. The ends lost 6 bases at V and 3 bases at J; junction bases unmatched: 7. DNA for the CDR3: TGTGCCAGCAGGGCCGGGCGGGGGGTCTACGAGCAGTACTTC. This gives the protein CASRAGRGVYEQYF.

This chain joins TRBV3-1 (or the pseudogene TRBV3-2) and TRBJ2-7; D gene uncertain. Germline loops: CDR1 LGHDT, CDR2 YNNKEL (reference sequence). V was shortened by 7 bases and J by 3 bases, with 13 bases between the two germline ends. The CDR3 runs to 13 residues. The CDR3 DNA reads as TGTGCCAGCACCAACACCGGGCACTACGAGCAGTACTTC. Translation gives CASTNTGHYEQYF.

The chain links TRBV3-1 (or the pseudogene TRBV3-2) to TRBJ1-6; 7 positions match TRBD1. This CDR3 region has 17 residues. Germline CDR1 is LGHDT and CDR2 is YNNKEL (reference sequence). V gave up 4 bases and J gave up 6 bases; unmatched junction bases: 12. CDR3 loop: CASSRLGGAGINSPLHF. As DNA, the CDR3 is TGTGCCAGCAGCCGCCTAGGGGGCGCGGGGATTAATTCACCCCTCCACTTT.